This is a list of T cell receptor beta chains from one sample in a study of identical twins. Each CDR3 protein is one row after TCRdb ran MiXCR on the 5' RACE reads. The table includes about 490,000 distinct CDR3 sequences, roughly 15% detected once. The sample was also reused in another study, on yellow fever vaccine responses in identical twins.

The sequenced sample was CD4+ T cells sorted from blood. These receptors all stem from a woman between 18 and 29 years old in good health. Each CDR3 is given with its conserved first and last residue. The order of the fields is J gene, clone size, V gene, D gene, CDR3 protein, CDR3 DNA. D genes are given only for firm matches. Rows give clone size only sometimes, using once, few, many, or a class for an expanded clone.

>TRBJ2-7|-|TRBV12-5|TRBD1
CASGRQGGTYEQYF
TGTGCTAGTGGTCGACAGGGGGGAACCTACGAGCAGTACTTC
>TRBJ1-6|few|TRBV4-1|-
CASSQVPGQTLLHF
TGCGCCAGCAGCCAAGTACCCGGTCAAACCCTACTCCACTTT
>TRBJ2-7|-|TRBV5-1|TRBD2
CASTPFARENDYEQYF
TGCGCCAGCACCCCCTTCGCGCGGGAGAACGACTACGAGCAGTACTTC
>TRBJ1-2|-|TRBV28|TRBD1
CASSLSLGQGYGYTF
TGTGCCAGCAGTTTAAGTCTAGGACAGGGCTATGGCTACACCTTC
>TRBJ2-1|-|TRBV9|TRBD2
CASSQGLAAYNEQFF
TGTGCCAGCAGCCAGGGACTAGCGGCCTACAATGAGCAGTTCTTC
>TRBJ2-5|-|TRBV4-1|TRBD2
CASSQDSLAGGETQYF
TGCGCCAGCAGCCAAGATTCCCTAGCGGGAGGAGAGACCCAGTACTTC
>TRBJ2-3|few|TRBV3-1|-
CASLGPSTDTQYF
TGTGCCTCCTTGGGCCCCAGCACAGATACGCAGTATTTT
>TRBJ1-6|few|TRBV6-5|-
CASSYSGPYNSPLHF
TGTGCCAGCAGTTACTCGGGCCCCTATAATTCACCCCTCCACTTT
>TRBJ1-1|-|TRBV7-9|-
CASSPEGYEAFF
TGTGCCAGCAGCCCCGAGGGGTATGAAGCTTTCTTT
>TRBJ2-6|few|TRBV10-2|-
CASSDRATGANVLTF
TGCGCCAGCAGTGATAGGGCAACTGGGGCCAACGTCCTGACTTTC
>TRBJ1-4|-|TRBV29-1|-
CSVETGLEEKLFF
TGCAGCGTTGAAACGGGACTCGAGGAAAAACTGTTTTTT
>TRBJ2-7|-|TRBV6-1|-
CASSDNRLYISSYEQYF
TGTGCCAGCAGTGACAACCGCTTGTATATAAGCTCCTACGAGCAGTACTTC
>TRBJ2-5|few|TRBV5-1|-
CASSLARVQETQYF
TGCGCCAGCAGCTTGGCCAGGGTCCAAGAGACCCAGTACTTC
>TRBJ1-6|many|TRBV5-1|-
CASSELQNSPLHF
TGCGCCAGCAGCGAACTACAGAATTCACCCCTCCACTTT
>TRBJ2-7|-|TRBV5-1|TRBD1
CASSFDRATYEQYF
TGCGCCAGCAGCTTTGACAGGGCGACCTACGAGCAGTACTTC
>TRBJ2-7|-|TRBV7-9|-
CASSFGPSFGGSNEQYF
TGTGCCAGCAGCTTTGGCCCATCCTTCGGAGGTAGCAACGAGCAGTACTTC
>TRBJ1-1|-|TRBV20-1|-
CSATRTEINTEAFF
TGCAGTGCTACCCGGACAGAAATAAACACTGAAGCTTTCTTT
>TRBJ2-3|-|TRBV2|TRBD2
CASRKITSGSTDTQYF
TGTGCCAGCAGGAAGATTACTAGCGGGAGCACAGATACGCAGTATTTT
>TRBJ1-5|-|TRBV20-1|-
CSASGPAGQPQHF
TGCAGTGCTAGCGGACCGGCCGGGCAGCCCCAGCATTTT
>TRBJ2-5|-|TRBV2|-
CASSFGPFVETQYF
TGTGCCAGCAGTTTTGGACCGTTTGTGGAGACCCAGTACTTC